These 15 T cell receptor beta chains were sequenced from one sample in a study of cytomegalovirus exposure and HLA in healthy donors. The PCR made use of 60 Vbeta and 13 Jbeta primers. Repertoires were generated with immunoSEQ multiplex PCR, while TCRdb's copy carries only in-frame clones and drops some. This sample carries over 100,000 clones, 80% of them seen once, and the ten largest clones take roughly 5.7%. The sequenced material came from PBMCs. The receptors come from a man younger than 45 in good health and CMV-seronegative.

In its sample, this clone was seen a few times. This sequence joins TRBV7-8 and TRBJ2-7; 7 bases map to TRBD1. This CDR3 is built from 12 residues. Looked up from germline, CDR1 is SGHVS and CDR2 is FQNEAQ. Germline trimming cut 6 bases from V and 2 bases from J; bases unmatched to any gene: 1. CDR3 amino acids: CASRDRTYEQYF. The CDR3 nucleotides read TGTGCCAGCAGGGACAGGACCTACGAGCAGTACTTC.

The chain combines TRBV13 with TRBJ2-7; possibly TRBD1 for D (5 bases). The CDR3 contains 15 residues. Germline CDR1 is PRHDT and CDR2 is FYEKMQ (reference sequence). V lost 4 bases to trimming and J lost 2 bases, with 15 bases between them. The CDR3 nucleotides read TGTGCCAGCAGCTCGGACCCAGGGCGCGCCTACGAGCAGTACTTC. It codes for CASSSDPGRAYEQYF.

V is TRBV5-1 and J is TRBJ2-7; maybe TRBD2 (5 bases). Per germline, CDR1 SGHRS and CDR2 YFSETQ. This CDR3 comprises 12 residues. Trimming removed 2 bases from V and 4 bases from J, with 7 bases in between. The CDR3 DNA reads TGCGCCAGCAGCTTACGGGGATACGAGCAGTACTTC. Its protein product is CASSLRGYEQYF.

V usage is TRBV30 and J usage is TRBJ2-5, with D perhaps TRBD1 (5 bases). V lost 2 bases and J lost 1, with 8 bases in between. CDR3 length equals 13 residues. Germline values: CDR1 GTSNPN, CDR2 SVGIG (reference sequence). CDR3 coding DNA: TGTGCCTGGAGTCCTGACAGCCAAGAGACCCAGTACTTC. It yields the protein CAWSPDSQETQYF.

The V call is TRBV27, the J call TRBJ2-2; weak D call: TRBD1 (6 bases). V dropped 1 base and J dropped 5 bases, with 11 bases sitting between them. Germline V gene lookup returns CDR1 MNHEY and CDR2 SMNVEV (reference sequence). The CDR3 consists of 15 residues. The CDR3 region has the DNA TGTGCCAGCAGTTTATTTTCAGGGGATACCGGGGAGCTGTTTTTT. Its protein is CASSLFSGDTGELFF.

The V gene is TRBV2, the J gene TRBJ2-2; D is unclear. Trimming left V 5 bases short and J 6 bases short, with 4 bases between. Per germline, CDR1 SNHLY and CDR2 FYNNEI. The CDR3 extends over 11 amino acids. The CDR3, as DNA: TGTGCCAGCAGTTCGGCCGGGGAGCTGTTTTTT. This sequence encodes CASSSAGELFF. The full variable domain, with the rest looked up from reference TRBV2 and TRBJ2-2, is EPEVTQTPSHQVTQMGQEVILRCVPISNHLYFYWYRQILGQKVEFLVSFYNNEISEKSEIFDDQFSVERPDGSNFTLKIRSTKLEDSAMYFCASSSAGELFFGEGSRLTVL.

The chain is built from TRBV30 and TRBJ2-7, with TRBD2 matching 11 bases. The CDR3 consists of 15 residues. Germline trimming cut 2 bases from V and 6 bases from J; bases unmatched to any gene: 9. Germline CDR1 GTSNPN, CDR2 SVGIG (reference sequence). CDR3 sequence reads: CAWSSGTSGLAEQYF. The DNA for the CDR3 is TGTGCCTGGAGTTCCGGGACTAGCGGCCTTGCCGAGCAGTACTTC.

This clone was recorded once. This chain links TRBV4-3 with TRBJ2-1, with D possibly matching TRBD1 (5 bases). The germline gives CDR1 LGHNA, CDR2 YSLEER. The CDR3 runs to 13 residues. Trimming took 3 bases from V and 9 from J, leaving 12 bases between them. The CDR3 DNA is TGCGCCAGCAGCCATGCCGGTAGGGGTGAGCAGTTCTTC. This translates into CASSHAGRGEQFF.

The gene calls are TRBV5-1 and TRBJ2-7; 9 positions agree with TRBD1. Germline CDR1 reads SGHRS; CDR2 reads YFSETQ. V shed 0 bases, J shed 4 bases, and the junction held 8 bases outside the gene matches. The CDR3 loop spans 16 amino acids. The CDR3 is CASSLEGWDRAYEQYF. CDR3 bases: TGCGCCAGCAGCTTGGAAGGGTGGGACAGGGCTTACGAGCAGTACTTC. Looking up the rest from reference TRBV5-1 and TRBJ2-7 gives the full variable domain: KAGVTQTPRYLIKTRGQQVTLSCSPISGHRSVSWYQQTPGQGLQFLFEYFSETQRNKGNFPGRFSGRQFSNSRSEMNVSTLELGDSALYLCASSLEGWDRAYEQYFGPGTRLTVT.

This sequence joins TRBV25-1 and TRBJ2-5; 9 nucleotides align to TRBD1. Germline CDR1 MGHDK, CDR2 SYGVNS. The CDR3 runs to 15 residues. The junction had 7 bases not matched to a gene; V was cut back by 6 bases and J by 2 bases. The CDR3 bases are TGTGCCAGCAGCAACACAGGGGGCAAACAAGAGACCCAGTACTTC. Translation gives CASSNTGGKQETQYF.

The CDR3 DNA reads as TGTGCCAGCTGGGGCCTTTTCTCTGGAAACACCATATATTTT. This translates into CASWGLFSGNTIYF. V gene TRBV19 combines with J gene TRBJ1-3; D perhaps matches TRBD1 (5 bases). CDR3 length: 14 amino acids. Trimming took off 9 bases at V and 0 bases at J, with 12 bases between the two ends. Germline V gene lookup returns CDR1 LNHDA and CDR2 SQIVND (reference sequence).

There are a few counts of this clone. CDR3 loop: CASSLERGGTEAFF. For the CDR3, the DNA is TGTGCCAGCAGCTTAGAGCGGGGAGGCACTGAAGCTTTCTTT. V usage is TRBV7-8 and J usage is TRBJ1-1, with D unresolved. CDR1 and CDR2 from the germline V gene are SGHVS and FQNEAQ. This CDR3 spans 14 amino acids. Trimming stripped 1 base from V and 4 bases from J, with 10 bases between.

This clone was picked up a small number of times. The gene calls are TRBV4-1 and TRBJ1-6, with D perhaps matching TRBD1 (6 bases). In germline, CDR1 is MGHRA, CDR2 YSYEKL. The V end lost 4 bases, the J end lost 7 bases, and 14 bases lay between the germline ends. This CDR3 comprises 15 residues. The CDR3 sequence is CASSLRGGRNSPLHF. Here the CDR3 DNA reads TGCGCCAGCAGCCTGAGGGGGGGGCGGAATTCACCCCTCCACTTT.

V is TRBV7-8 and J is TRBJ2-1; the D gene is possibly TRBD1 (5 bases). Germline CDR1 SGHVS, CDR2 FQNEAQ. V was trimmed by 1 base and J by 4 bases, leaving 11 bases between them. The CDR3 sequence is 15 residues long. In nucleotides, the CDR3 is TGTGCCAGCAGCTTAGGACAGCTGGTATACAATGAGCAGTTCTTC. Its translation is CASSLGQLVYNEQFF. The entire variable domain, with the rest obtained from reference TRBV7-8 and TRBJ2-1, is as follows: GAGVSQSPRYKVAKRGQDVALRCDPISGHVSLFWYQQALGQGPEFLTYFQNEAQLDKSGLPSDRFFAERPEGSVSTLKIQRTQQEDSAVYLCASSLGQLVYNEQFFGPGTRLTVL.

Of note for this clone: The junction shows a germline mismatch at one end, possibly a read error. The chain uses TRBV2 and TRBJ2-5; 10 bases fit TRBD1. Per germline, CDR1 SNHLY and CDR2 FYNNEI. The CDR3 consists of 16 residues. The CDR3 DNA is TGCGCCAGCAAGAGACTCCGGGACAGGGGCCAAGAGATCCAGTACTTC. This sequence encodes CASKRLRDRGQEIQYF.